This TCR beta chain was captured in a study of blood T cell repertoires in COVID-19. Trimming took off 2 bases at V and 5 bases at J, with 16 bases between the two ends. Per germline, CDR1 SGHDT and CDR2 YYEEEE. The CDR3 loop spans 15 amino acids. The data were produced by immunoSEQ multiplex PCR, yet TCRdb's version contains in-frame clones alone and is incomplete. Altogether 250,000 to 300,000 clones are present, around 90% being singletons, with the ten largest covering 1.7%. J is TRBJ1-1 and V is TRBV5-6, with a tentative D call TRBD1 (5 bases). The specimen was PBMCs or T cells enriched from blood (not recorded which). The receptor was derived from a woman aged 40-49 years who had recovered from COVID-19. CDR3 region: CASSFWGTLGTEAFF. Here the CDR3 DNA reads TGTGCCAGCAGCTTCTGGGGCACCCTGGGGACTGAAGCTTTCTTT.